This is a list of T cell receptor beta chains from one sample in a study of type 1 regulatory T cells. A single record per CDR3 protein comes from TCRdb applying MiXCR to the reads. The sample yields some 90,000 distinct CDR3 sequences, around 30% seen once. What was sequenced was CD4+ T cells, either the whole sample or a sorted fraction (not recorded which). The source is a human donor in good health. CDR3s include the opening cysteine and the closing phenylalanine or tryptophan. The order of the fields is clone size, D gene, J gene, V gene, CDR3 DNA, CDR3 protein. A D gene is named only where the DNA matches it firmly. For some rows the clone size is stated as once, few or many, or as a class when expanded; others skip it.

NA,TRBD2,TRBJ2-1,TRBV4-2,TGTGCCAGCAGCCAAGTAGGCGGGAGTAAAATCAATGAGCAGTTCTTC,CASSQVGGSKINEQFF
NA,NA,TRBJ2-5,TRBV11-2,TGTGCCAGCAGCCCTACTCTCGGAAATACCGGAGAGACCCAGTACTTC,CASSPTLGNTGETQYF
NA,NA,TRBJ2-7,TRBV18,TGTGCCAGCTCACCATCGGGGGCCGCTGTCCCCTACGAGCAGTACTTC,CASSPSGAAVPYEQYF
NA,TRBD2,TRBJ2-2,TRBV12-3/TRBV12-4,TGTGCCAGCATCGGGGGGTGGAACACCGGGGAGCTGTTTTTT,CASIGGWNTGELFF
few,NA,TRBJ1-1,TRBV20-1,TGCAGTGCTCCTAGGTCAAGGAACACTGAAGCTTTCTTT,CSAPRSRNTEAFF
many,TRBD1,TRBJ1-1,TRBV5-1,TGCGCCAGCAGCACTAGACAGGGGACGAACACTGAAGCTTTCTTT,CASSTRQGTNTEAFF
NA,NA,TRBJ2-3,TRBV30,TGTGCCTGGAACCGGGAAACCACAGATACGCAGTATTTT,CAWNRETTDTQYF
few,NA,TRBJ2-1,TRBV5-1,TGCGCCAGCAGCTTCGGGGACTACAATGAGCAGTTCTTC,CASSFGDYNEQFF
NA,NA,TRBJ2-3,TRBV5-1,TGCGCCAGCAGCTTGGTGGAGCCGCTAGCAGATACGCAGTATTTT,CASSLVEPLADTQYF
NA,NA,TRBJ1-5,TRBV2,TGTGCCAGCAGTGCGGGAGGTAAAGGCAATCAGCCCCAGCATTTT,CASSAGGKGNQPQHF
NA,NA,TRBJ2-2,TRBV7-9,TGTGCCAGCAGACCGAGGACCCTGAACACCGGGGAGCTGTTTTTT,CASRPRTLNTGELFF
NA,NA,TRBJ2-1,TRBV30,TGTGCCTGGAAAACCGGGACGGAGTCCAATGAGCAGTTCTTC,CAWKTGTESNEQFF
NA,NA,TRBJ1-5,TRBV28,TGTGCCAGCAGTCGGATCCTTCAGAGCAATCAGCCCCAGCATTTT,CASSRILQSNQPQHF
NA,NA,TRBJ2-7,TRBV6-2/TRBV6-3,TGTGCCAGCAGTCGACTCTCGAGCGAGAGCTCCTACGAGCAGTACTTC,CASSRLSSESSYEQYF
NA,TRBD2,TRBJ2-7,TRBV2,TGTGCCAGGGATTCAGGGGCGCGGGGGGTCCACGAGCAGTACTTC,CARDSGARGVHEQYF
NA,TRBD2,TRBJ2-3,TRBV7-8,TGTGCCAGCAGCTTAGCGCGGGAGGGAAAGAGCACAGATACGCAGTATTTT,CASSLAREGKSTDTQYF
NA,NA,TRBJ1-6,TRBV20-1,TGCAGTGCTAGAGAATCGCAGACCTATAATTCACCCCTCCACTTT,CSARESQTYNSPLHF
many,NA,TRBJ1-1,TRBV20-1,TGCAGTGCTAGACAGGGGAGGAACACTGAAGCTTTCTTT,CSARQGRNTEAFF
NA,NA,TRBJ1-1,TRBV29-1,TGCAGCGTTCTTGGGAACACTGAAGCTTTCTTT,CSVLGNTEAFF
NA,TRBD2,TRBJ2-7,TRBV12-3/TRBV12-4,TGTGCCAGCAGTCTTGGTAGCGGGAGCGGCGAGCAGTACTTC,CASSLGSGSGEQYF
NA,TRBD2,TRBJ2-3,TRBV29-1,TGCAGCGGAAGGCGGGAGCTAAATACTACACGTGCAGATACGCAGTATTTT,CSGRRELNTTRADTQYF
NA,NA,TRBJ2-5,TRBV25-1,TGTGCCAGCAGTGAATTCCTCGGGGAACAAGAGACCCAGTACTTC,CASSEFLGEQETQYF
NA,TRBD1,TRBJ1-1,TRBV20-1,TGCAGTGCTAGTAGCCTGCTTTTGGACAGGGAAGCTTTCTTT,CSASSLLLDREAFF
NA,NA,TRBJ1-2,TRBV29-1,TGCAGCGTTGGATATGATGGCTACACCTTC,CSVGYDGYTF
few,NA,TRBJ2-6,TRBV7-2,TGTGCCAGCAGCCGTCCAGGGGCCAACGTCCTGACTTTC,CASSRPGANVLTF
NA,TRBD2,TRBJ2-1,TRBV20-1,TGCAGTGCTAGAGGGGGGCTAGCGGGAGTTATGGATGAGCAGTTCTTC,CSARGGLAGVMDEQFF
NA,NA,TRBJ1-2,TRBV14,TGTGCCAGCAGCCTGAGACGAGGTCCAAGGGGATATGGCTACACCTTC,CASSLRRGPRGYGYTF
NA,TRBD2,TRBJ2-7,TRBV5-6,TGTGCCAGCCAACCTGGGACTAGCGGCGTTCTACTAAATTTATACGAGCAGTACTTC,CASQPGTSGVLLNLYEQYF
NA,TRBD2,TRBJ2-1,TRBV20-1,TGCAGTGCCGCCGGGGTAGCGGGAGGTAGTGAGCAGTTCTTC,CSAAGVAGGSEQFF
few,NA,TRBJ2-2,TRBV7-9,TGTGCCAGCAGCCCCGGGCGGGACAAGCTGTTTTTT,CASSPGRDKLFF
NA,TRBD2,TRBJ2-7,TRBV12-3/TRBV12-4,TGTGCCAGCAGTATCCGGACTAGCGAAATCTACGAGCAGTACTTC,CASSIRTSEIYEQYF
NA,TRBD2,TRBJ2-7,TRBV7-8,TGTGCCAGCAGCTTGACAGCTGGGACTAGCGGGAGTGTGGCCTACGAGCAGTGCTTC,CASSLTAGTSGSVAYEQCF
NA,TRBD2,TRBJ2-1,TRBV10-2,TGCGCCAGCAGTGAACCCGGACTAGTGGGAAACAATGAGCAGTTCTTC,CASSEPGLVGNNEQFF
few,NA,TRBJ2-5,TRBV19,TGTGCCAGTAGCCCTGAGGGGTTAGGGACCCAGTACTTC,CASSPEGLGTQYF
few,TRBD2,TRBJ2-3,TRBV20-1,TGCAGTGCTTTAGCGGGAGAAGTTGGAGATACGCAGTATTTT,CSALAGEVGDTQYF
NA,NA,TRBJ1-1,TRBV19,TGTGCCAGTAGTGTTGGGGGAGGGACTGAAGCTTTCTTT,CASSVGGGTEAFF
few,NA,TRBJ1-4,TRBV2,TGTGCCAGCAGTGGCGAGGGGCTTGCAACTAATGAAAAACTGTTTTTT,CASSGEGLATNEKLFF
NA,NA,TRBJ2-7,TRBV19,TGTGCCTCTTCCTCGGGGACGGAGGGAGGCGAGCAGTACTTC,CASSSGTEGGEQYF
few,NA,TRBJ1-5,TRBV20-1,TGCAGTGCTAGAGATGCGCTTGGGGACTTCAATCAGCCCCAGCATTTT,CSARDALGDFNQPQHF
NA,TRBD2,TRBJ2-2,TRBV7-6,TGTGCCAGCAGCTTTAGCGGGGAGAACACCGGGGAGCTGTTTTTT,CASSFSGENTGELFF
few,TRBD1,TRBJ1-6,TRBV18,TGTGCCAGCTCATCCACAGGGGGCCTAAATTCACCCCTCCACTTT,CASSSTGGLNSPLHF
few,NA,TRBJ2-1,TRBV5-1,TGCGCCAGCAGCTTGATGGGGGGGGCGTTCAATGAGCAGTTCTTC,CASSLMGGAFNEQFF
few,NA,TRBJ1-1,TRBV14,TGTGCCAGCAGCCCCTTCTTGGCGAACACTGAAGCTTTCTTT,CASSPFLANTEAFF